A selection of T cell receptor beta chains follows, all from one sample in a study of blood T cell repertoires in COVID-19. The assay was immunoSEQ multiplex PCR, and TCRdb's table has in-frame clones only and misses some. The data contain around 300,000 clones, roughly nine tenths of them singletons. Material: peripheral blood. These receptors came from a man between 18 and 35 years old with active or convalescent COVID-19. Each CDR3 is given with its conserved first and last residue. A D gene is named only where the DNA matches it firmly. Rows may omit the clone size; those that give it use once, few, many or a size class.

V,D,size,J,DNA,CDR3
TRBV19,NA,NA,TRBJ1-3,TGTGCCAGTAGTATATCAGGGTCTGGAAACACCATATATTTT,CASSISGSGNTIYF
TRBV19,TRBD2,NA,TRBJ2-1,TGTGCCAGCGGGACTAGCGGGAGCTCCTACAATGAGCAGTTCTTC,CASGTSGSSYNEQFF
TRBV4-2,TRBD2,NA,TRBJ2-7,TGTGCCAGCAGCCACGGACTAGCGGGGAGCCACGAGCAGTACTTC,CASSHGLAGSHEQYF
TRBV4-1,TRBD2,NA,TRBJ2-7,TGCGCCAGCAGCCAACTACTAGCGGGCCTCTACGAGCAGTACTTC,CASSQLLAGLYEQYF
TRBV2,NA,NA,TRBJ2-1,TGTGCCAGCAGATCAATAGACAGAGACTACAATGAGCAGTTCTTC,CASRSIDRDYNEQFF
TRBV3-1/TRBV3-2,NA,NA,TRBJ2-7,TGTGCCAGCAGCTCCCTCGACGGGAACGAGCAGTACTTC,CASSSLDGNEQYF
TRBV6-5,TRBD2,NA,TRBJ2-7,TGTGCCAGCAGTTACTCAGGCAGCGGGACCTACGAGCAGTACTTC,CASSYSGSGTYEQYF
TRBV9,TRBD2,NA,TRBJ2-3,TGTGCCAGCAGCATTAGAGGGACTAGAAAAGATACGCAGTATTTT,CASSIRGTRKDTQYF
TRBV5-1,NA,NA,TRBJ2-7,TGCGCCAGCAGCTTGGCGGGTAGCTCCTACGAGCAGTACTTC,CASSLAGSSYEQYF
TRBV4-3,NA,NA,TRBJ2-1,TGCGCCAGCAGCCAAGATGGCGGGCCTAATGAGCAGTTCTTC,CASSQDGGPNEQFF
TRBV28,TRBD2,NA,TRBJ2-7,TGTGCCAGCGGACTAGCGACCTACGAGCAGTACTTC,CASGLATYEQYF
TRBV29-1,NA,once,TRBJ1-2,TGCAGCGTTGATAACCTCTTTTACGGGAACTATGGCTACACCTTC,CSVDNLFYGNYGYTF
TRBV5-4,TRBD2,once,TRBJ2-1,TGTGCCAGCAGGGAGAGCGGGAGCTTCAATGAGCAGTTCTTC,CASRESGSFNEQFF
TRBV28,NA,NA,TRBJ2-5,TGTGCCAGCAGTCCAAGGACAGTCCAAGAGACCCAGTACTTC,CASSPRTVQETQYF
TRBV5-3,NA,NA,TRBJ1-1,TGTGCCAGAAGCTACCCGGGACACCCGAACACTGAAGCTTTCTTT,CARSYPGHPNTEAFF
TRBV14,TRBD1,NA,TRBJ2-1,TGTGCCAGCAGTTACACAGGGGGCGCAGGCAATGAGCAGTTCTTC,CASSYTGGAGNEQFF
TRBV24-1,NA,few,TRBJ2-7,TGTGCCACCAGTGATGGGACTCTTTCCCCCTACGAGCAGTACTTC,CATSDGTLSPYEQYF
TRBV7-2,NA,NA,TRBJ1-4,TGTGCCAGCAGCCAAACCGGGACAACACTTGAAAAACTGTTTTTT,CASSQTGTTLEKLFF
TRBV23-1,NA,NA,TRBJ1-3,TGCGCCAGCAGTCTCTTCCCCGAACAGGGATTAAGAAACACCATATATTTT,CASSLFPEQGLRNTIYF
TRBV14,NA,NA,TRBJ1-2,TGTGCCAGCAGCCGGTTTCAGGAAAGTCATGGCTACACCTTC,CASSRFQESHGYTF
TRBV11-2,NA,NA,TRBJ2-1,TGTGCCAGCAGCTCCCGTGAACAGGACTCCTACAATGAGCAGTTCTTC,CASSSREQDSYNEQFF
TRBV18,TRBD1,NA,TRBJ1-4,TGTGCCAGCTCACCCAGGACAGGGCCGCCCGCGGTTGAAAAACTGTTTTTT,CASSPRTGPPAVEKLFF
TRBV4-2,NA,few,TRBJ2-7,TGTGCCAGCAGCCAAGAAAGTGGTAGTTTCGAGCAGTACTTC,CASSQESGSFEQYF
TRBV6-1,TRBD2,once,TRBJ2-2,TGTGCCAGCAGTGAAATGGGCGGGGGAGAAACCGGGGAGCTGTTTTTT,CASSEMGGGETGELFF
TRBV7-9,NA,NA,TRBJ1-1,TGTGCCAGCAGCCCTCGACAAAGGGGCTCTGAAGCTTTCTTT,CASSPRQRGSEAFF
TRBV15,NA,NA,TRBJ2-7,TGTGCCACCAGCAGAGATTTGGCTAGCGCGTTCTACGAGCAGTACTTC,CATSRDLASAFYEQYF
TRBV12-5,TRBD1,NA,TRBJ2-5,TGTGCTAGTGCCCCGGACAGGGATGCAGAGACCCAGTACTTC,CASAPDRDAETQYF
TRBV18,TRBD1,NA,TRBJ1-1,TGTGCCAGCTCACCGTGGACAGGGGATAGGAACACTGAAGCTTTCTTT,CASSPWTGDRNTEAFF
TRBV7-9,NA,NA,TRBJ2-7,TGTGCCAGCAGCCGAGTTCCGTCCTACTCCTACGAGCAGTACTTC,CASSRVPSYSYEQYF
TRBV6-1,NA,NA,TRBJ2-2,TGTGCCAGCAGTGAAGCACCCTGGAGCCACGCCGGGGAGCTGTTTTTT,CASSEAPWSHAGELFF
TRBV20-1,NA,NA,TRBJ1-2,TGCAGTGCTAGAACAGGGAATGGCTACACCTTC,CSARTGNGYTF
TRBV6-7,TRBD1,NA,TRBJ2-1,TGTGCCAGCAGTTACATTAGGGACAGGGGGAGATCCTACAATGAGCAGTTCTTC,CASSYIRDRGRSYNEQFF